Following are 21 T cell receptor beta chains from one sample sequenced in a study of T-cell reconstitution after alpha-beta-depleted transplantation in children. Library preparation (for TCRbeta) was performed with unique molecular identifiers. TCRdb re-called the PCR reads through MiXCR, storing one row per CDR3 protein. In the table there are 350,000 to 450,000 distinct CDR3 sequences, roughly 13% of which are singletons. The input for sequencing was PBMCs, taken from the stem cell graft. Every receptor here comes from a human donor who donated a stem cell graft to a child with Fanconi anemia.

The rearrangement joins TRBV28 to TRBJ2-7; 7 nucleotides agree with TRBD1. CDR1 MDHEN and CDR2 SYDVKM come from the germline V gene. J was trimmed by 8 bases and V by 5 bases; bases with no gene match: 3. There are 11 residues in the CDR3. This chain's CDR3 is CASSAGGKQYV. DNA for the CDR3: TGTGCCAGCAGTGCAGGGGGAAAGCAGTACGTC.

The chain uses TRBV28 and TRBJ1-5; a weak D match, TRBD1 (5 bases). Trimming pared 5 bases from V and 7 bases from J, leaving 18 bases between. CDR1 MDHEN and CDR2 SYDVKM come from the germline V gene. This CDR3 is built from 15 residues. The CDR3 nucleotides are TGTGCCAGCAGTGAAAGGGACGGACAAATACAGCCCCAGCATTTT. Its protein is CASSERDGQIQPQHF.

The chain's CDR3 is CASSPGSIAEAFF. The CDR3 DNA reads TGCGCCAGCAGCCCCGGGTCGATCGCTGAAGCTTTCTTT. The J gene is TRBJ1-1, the V gene TRBV5-1; D uncertain. The CDR3 covers 13 residues. Germline V CDR1 and CDR2: SGHRS, YFSETQ. V was cut by 4 bases and J by 6 bases, with 13 bases left in between. The complete variable domain, with remaining parts taken from reference TRBV5-1 and TRBJ1-1, reads KAGVTQTPRYLIKTRGQQVTLSCSPISGHRSVSWYQQTPGQGLQFLFEYFSETQRNKGNFPGRFSGRQFSNSRSEMNVSTLELGDSALYLCASSPGSIAEAFFGQGTRLTVV.

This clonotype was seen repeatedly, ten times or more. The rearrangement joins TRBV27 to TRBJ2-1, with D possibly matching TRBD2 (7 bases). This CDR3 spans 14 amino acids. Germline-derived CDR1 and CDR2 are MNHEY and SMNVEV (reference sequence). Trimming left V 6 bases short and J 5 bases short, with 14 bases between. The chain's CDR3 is CASRRGGLNNEQFF. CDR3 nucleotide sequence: TGTGCCAGCAGGAGGGGGGGGCTGAACAATGAGCAGTTCTTC.

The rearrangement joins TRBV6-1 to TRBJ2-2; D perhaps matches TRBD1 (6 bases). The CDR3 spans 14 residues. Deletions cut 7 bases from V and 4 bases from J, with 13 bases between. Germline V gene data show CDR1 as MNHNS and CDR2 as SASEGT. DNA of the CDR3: TGTGCCAGCAATCAGGGGCTCGGCACCGGGGAGCTGTTTTTT. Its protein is CASNQGLGTGELFF.

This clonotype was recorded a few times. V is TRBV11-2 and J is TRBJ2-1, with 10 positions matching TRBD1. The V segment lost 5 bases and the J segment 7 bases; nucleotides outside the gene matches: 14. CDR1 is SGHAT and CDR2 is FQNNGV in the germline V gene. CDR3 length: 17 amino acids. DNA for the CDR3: TGTGCCAGCAGCACCTTTTCCGGGACAGGGGCAAGGAATGAGCAGTTCTTC. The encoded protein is CASSTFSGTGARNEQFF.

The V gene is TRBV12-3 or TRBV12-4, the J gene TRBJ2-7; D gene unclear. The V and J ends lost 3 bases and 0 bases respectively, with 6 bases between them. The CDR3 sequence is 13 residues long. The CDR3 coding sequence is TGTGCCAGCAGTTTTGCTGGCTCCTACGAGCAGTACTTC. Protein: CASSFAGSYEQYF.

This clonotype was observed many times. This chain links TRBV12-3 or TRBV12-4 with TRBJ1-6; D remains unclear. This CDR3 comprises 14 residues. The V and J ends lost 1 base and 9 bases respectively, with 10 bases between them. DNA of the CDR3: TGTGCCAGCAGTTTAGTAGGACCGGGTTCACCCCTCCACTTT. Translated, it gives CASSLVGPGSPLHF.

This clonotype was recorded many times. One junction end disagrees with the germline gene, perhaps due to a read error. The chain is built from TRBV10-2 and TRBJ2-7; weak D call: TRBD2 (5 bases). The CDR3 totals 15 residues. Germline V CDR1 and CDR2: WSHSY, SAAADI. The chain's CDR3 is CASNESGIYSYEQYF. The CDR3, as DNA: TGCGCCAGCAATGAGTCGGGGATATACTCCTACGAGCAGTACTTC.

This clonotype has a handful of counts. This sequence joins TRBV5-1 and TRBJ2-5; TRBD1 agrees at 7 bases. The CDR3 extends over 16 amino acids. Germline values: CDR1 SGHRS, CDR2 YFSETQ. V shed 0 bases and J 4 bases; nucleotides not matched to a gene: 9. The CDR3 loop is CASSLAPARTGETQYF. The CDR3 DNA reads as TGCGCCAGCAGCTTGGCCCCGGCAAGGACAGGAGAGACCCAGTACTTC.

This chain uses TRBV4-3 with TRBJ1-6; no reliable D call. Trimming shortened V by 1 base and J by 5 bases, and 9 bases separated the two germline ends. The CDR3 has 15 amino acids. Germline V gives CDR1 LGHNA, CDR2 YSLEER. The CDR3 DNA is TGCGCCAGCAGCCAAGCCTCACAGAATAATTCACCCCTCCACTTT. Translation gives CASSQASQNNSPLHF.

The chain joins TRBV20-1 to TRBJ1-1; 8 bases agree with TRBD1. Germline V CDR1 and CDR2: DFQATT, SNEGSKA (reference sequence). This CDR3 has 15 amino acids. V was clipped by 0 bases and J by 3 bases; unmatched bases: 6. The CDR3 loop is CSARDQGRGHTEAFF. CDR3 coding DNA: TGCAGTGCTAGAGATCAGGGCAGGGGGCACACTGAAGCTTTCTTT.

This chain's CDR3 is CATSEPVLGKRGGETYNEQFF. CDR3 nucleotides: TGTGCCACCAGTGAACCGGTCTTGGGGAAGCGGGGGGGGGAAACCTACAATGAGCAGTTCTTC. The chain joins TRBV24-1 to TRBJ2-1, with TRBD2 identical over 10 bases. The V gene end was trimmed by 4 bases and the J gene end by 2 bases; junction bases not matched to a gene: 19. The CDR3 is 21 amino acids. Germline V CDR1 and CDR2: KGHDR, SFDVKD.

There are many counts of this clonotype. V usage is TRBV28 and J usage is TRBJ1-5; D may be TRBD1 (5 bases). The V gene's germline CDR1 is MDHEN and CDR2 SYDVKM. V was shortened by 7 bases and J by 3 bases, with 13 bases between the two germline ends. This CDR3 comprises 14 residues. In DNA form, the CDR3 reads TGTGCCAGCAATCGCGGGGCGGCCAATCAGCCCCAGCATTTT. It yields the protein CASNRGAANQPQHF. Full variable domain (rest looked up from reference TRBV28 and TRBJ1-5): DVKVTQSSRYLVKRTGEKVFLECVQDMDHENMFWYRQDPGLGLRLIYFSYDVKMKEKGDIPEGYSVSREKKERFSLILESASTNQTSMYLCASNRGAANQPQHFGDGTRLSIL.

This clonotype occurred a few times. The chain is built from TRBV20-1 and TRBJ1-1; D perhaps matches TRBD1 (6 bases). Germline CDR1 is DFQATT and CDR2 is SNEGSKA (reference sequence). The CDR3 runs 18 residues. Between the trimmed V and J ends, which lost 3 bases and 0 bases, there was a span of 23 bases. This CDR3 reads CSASPGWPGALMNTEAFF. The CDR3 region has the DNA TGCAGTGCTAGTCCGGGCTGGCCGGGGGCCCTCATGAACACTGAAGCTTTCTTT.

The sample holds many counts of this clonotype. The CDR3 nucleotides read TGTGCCAGCAGCGTAGGGCCGAAAGCAGGGGCCGGGGAGCTGTTTTTT. Protein: CASSVGPKAGAGELFF. This rearrangement joins TRBV9 to TRBJ2-2; D is possibly TRBD1 (6 bases). Trimming removed 0 bases from V and 6 bases from J, with 15 bases in between. The CDR3 sequence is 16 residues long. Germline V gene sequence: CDR1 SGDLS, CDR2 YYNGEE. Based on the CDR3 plus reference TRBV9 and TRBJ2-2, the full variable domain is DSGVTQTPKHLITATGQRVTLRCSPRSGDLSVYWYQQSLDQGLQFLIQYYNGEERAKGNILERFSAQQFPDLHSELNLSSLELGDSALYFCASSVGPKAGAGELFFGEGSRLTVL.

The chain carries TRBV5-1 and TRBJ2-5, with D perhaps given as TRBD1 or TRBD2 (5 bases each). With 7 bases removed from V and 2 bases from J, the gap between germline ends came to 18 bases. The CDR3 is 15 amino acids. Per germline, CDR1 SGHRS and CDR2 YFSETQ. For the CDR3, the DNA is TGCGCCAGCCACCTCCAACCGGGACCTCAAGAGACCCAGTACTTC. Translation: CASHLQPGPQETQYF.

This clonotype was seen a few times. The CDR3: CASSFGGGHADTQYF. CDR3 coding DNA: TGTGCCAGCAGCTTTGGCGGGGGGCACGCAGATACGCAGTATTTT. The chain combines TRBV7-6 with TRBJ2-3; 8 nucleotides align to TRBD2. Germline V CDR1 and CDR2: SGHVS, FNYEAQ. This CDR3 has 15 amino acids. V trimming: 3 bases; J trimming: 4 bases; junction bases outside the gene matches: 6.

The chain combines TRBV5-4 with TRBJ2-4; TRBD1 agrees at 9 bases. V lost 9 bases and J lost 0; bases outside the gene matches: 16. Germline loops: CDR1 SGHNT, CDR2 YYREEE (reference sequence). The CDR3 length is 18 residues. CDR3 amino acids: CAMGRELRDRVAKNIQYF. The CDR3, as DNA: TGTGCCATGGGCAGGGAGCTCCGGGACAGGGTAGCCAAAAACATTCAGTACTTC.

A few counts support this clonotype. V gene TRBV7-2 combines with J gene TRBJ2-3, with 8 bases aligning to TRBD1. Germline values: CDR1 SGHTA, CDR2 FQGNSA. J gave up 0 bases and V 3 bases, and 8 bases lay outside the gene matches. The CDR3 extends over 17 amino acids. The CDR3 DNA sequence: TGTGCCAGCAGCTTGCGAGTGACAGGGGCGAGCACAGATACGCAGTATTTT. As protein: CASSLRVTGASTDTQYF. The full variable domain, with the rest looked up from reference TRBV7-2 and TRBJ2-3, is GAGVSQSPSNKVTEKGKDVELRCDPISGHTALYWYRQSLGQGLEFLIYFQGNSAPDKSGLPSDRFSAERTGGSVSTLTIQRTQQEDSAVYLCASSLRVTGASTDTQYFGPGTRLTVL.

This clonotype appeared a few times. The CDR3 sequence: CASSLAAAETQYF. CDR3 DNA sequence: TGTGCCAGCAGCTTAGCGGCAGCAGAGACCCAGTACTTC. This chain connects TRBV7-9 to TRBJ2-5; D gene ambiguous. The V end lost 0 bases, the J end lost 4 bases, and 6 bases lay between the germline ends. CDR1 and CDR2 (germline): SEHNR, FQNEAQ (reference sequence). The CDR3 length is 13 residues. The full variable domain, completed using reference TRBV7-9 and TRBJ2-5, is DTGVSQNPRHKITKRGQNVTFRCDPISEHNRLYWYRQTLGQGPEFLTYFQNEAQLEKSRLLSDRFSAERPKGSFSTLEIQRTEQGDSAMYLCASSLAAAETQYFGPGTRLLVL.